This is a list of T cell receptor beta chains from one sample in a study of shared clonotypes between healthy human individuals. The method was immunoSEQ multiplex PCR; TCRdb's version includes in-frame clones alone and lacks a portion of them. The sample consists of hundreds of thousands of clones, roughly 80% of them appearing once. The specimen sequenced was PBMCs. Receptor source: a middle-aged woman in good health. Some clones in this sample may be carry-over from other donors' samples. The CDR3 runs from the conserved cysteine through the conserved F or W. D genes are given only for firm matches. The listing skips clone size in some rows; elsewhere it reads once, few, many or a size class.

TRBJ1-1 | NA | TRBV21-1 | NA | CASSKRQANTEAFF | TGTGCCAGCAGCAAACGGCAGGCGAACACTGAAGCTTTCTTT
TRBJ2-2 | TRBD1 | TRBV19 | many | CASRRQGVTGELFF | TGTGCCAGTAGAAGACAGGGCGTCACCGGGGAGCTGTTTTTT
TRBJ2-5 | TRBD2 | TRBV15 | NA | CATSGLSSGRVETQYF | TGTGCCACCAGCGGATTATCTAGCGGGAGGGTAGAGACCCAGTACTTC
TRBJ2-3 | TRBD2 | TRBV4-2 | NA | CASSPSQLAGDTDTQYF | TGTGCCAGCAGCCCTTCCCAACTAGCGGGAGACACAGATACGCAGTATTTT
TRBJ1-2 | NA | TRBV9 | NA | CASSVDRSTYGYTF | TGTGCCAGCAGCGTTGACAGATCCACCTATGGCTACACCTTC
TRBJ2-7 | NA | TRBV2 | few | CASSERSPPGEQYF | TGTGCCAGCAGTGAAAGGTCGCCTCCGGGGGAGCAGTACTTC
TRBJ2-7 | NA | TRBV5-4 | NA | CASSLAGNEGSEQYF | TGTGCCAGCAGCTTGGCGGGAAACGAGGGCAGCGAGCAGTACTTC
TRBJ1-2 | NA | TRBV7-8 | NA | CASSGPDFVSYGYTF | TGTGCCAGCAGCGGACCGGACTTTGTTTCCTATGGCTACACCTTC
TRBJ2-6 | NA | TRBV2 | NA | CASTKNSGANVLTF | TGTGCCAGCACCAAAAACTCTGGGGCCAACGTCCTGACTTTC
TRBJ1-1 | NA | TRBV4-1 | NA | CASSLPTPRAVMNTEAFF | TGCGCCAGCAGCCTCCCAACACCCCGAGCGGTTATGAACACTGAAGCTTTCTTT
TRBJ2-6 | NA | TRBV18 | NA | CASSPRTGDSGANVLTF | TGTGCCAGCTCACCCCGGACGGGCGACTCTGGGGCCAACGTCCTGACTTTC
TRBJ2-7 | NA | TRBV19 | NA | CASSTGDEQYF | TGTGCCAGTAGTACAGGGGACGAGCAGTACTTC
TRBJ2-7 | TRBD1 | TRBV6-5 | NA | CASIKAGTGKQYF | TGTGCCAGCATTAAAGCCGGGACAGGAAAGCAGTACTTC
TRBJ1-2 | TRBD1 | TRBV10-3 | NA | CAITWDRDSYGYTF | TGTGCCATCACATGGGACAGAGACTCATATGGCTACACCTTC